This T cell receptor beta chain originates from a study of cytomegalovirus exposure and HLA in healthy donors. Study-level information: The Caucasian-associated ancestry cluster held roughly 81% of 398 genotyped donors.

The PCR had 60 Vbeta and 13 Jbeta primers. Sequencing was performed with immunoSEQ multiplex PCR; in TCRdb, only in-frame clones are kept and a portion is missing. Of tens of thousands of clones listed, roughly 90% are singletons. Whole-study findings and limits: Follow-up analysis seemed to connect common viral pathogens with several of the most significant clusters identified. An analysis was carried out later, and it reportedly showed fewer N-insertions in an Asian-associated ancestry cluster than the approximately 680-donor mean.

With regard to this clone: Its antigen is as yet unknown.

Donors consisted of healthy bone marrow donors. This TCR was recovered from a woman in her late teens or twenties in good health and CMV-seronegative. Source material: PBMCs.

CDR3 protein: CASRGQGLGNQPQHF. The CDR3 DNA is TGTGCCAGCAGGGGACAGGGGTTAGGCAATCAGCCCCAGCATTTT. V is TRBV6-1 and J is TRBJ1-5, with 10 nucleotides matching TRBD1. The CDR3 loop spans 15 amino acids. Germline CDR1 MNHNS, CDR2 SASEGT. J was trimmed by 2 bases and V by 6 bases; bases with no gene match: 4.